This T cell receptor beta chain came from a study of blood T cell repertoires in COVID-19. Study at large: In each case, the material was cDNA or gDNA derived from T cells, B-cell-depleted T cells, or PBMCs.

Everyone who took part was roughly 18 to 89 years old, and they came from about 23 US areas. Clinical histories supplied by participants themselves formed the basis of cohort assignment. Before being deemed recovered, Cohort 3 donors had two negative PCRs, clearance, or symptom resolution. In germline, CDR1 is GTSNPN, CDR2 SVGIG (reference sequence). Trimming stripped 0 bases from V and 2 bases from J, with 10 bases between. There are 14 residues in the CDR3. Profiled with immunoSEQ multiplex PCR; TCRdb holds only in-frame clones, not every one. The table lists roughly 310,000 clones, 89% of them singletons.

The chain carries TRBV30 and TRBJ2-5; D remains ambiguous. Sequenced: PBMCs or T cells enriched from blood (not recorded which). The clonotype originates from a woman aged 40 to 50 who had recovered from COVID-19. CDR3 in DNA: TGTGCCTGGAGTGTATTGGGCGTACAAGAGACCCAGTACTTC. It specifies CAWSVLGVQETQYF.